These 2 T cell receptor beta chains came from one sample sequenced in a study of blood T cell repertoires in COVID-19. TCRdb keeps only in-frame clones here, not all; method: immunoSEQ multiplex PCR. The table shows about 240,000 clones, with about 85% occurring only once. Sequenced material: peripheral blood. These receptors were taken from a man aged 25-45 years who had recovered from COVID-19.

This clone came up a few times. The V call is TRBV27, the J call TRBJ1-5; the match to TRBD1 covers 7 bases. The CDR3 sequence is 14 residues long. Germline trimming cut 3 bases from V and 4 bases from J; bases unmatched to any gene: 3. Germline loops: CDR1 MNHEY, CDR2 SMNVEV (reference sequence). CDR3 in DNA: TGTGCCAGCAGTTTGGAGGGGGCAAATCAGCCCCAGCATTTT. Translation gives CASSLEGANQPQHF.

This clone was detected a few times. CDR3 protein: CASSQAGTGYETQYF. CDR3 nucleotide sequence: TGTGCCAGCAGCCAAGCCGGGACAGGGTACGAGACCCAGTACTTC. V gene TRBV3-1 (or the pseudogene TRBV3-2) combines with J gene TRBJ2-5; 9 positions agree with TRBD1. The CDR3 consists of 15 residues. Looked up from germline, CDR1 is LGHDT and CDR2 is YNNKEL (reference sequence). The junction had 5 bases not matched to a gene; V was cut back by 1 base and J by 5 bases.